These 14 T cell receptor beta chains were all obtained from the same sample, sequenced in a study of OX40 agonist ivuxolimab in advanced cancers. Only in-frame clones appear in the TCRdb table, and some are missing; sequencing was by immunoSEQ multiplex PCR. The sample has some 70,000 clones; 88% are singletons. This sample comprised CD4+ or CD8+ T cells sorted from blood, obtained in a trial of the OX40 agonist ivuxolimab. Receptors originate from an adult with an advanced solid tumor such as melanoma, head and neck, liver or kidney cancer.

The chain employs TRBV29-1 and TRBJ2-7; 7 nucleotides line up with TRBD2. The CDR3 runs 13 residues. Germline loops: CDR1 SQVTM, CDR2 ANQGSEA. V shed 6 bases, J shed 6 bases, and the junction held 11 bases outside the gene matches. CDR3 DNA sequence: TGCAGCGTAGCAGCGGGACGTGCTAGCGAGCAGTACTTC. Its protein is CSVAAGRASEQYF.

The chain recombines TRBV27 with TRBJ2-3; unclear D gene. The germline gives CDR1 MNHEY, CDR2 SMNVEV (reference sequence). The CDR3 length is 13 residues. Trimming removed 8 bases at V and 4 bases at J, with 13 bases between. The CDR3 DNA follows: TGTGCCAGCGGGATCCCGAGCGCAGATACGCAGTATTTT. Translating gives CASGIPSADTQYF.

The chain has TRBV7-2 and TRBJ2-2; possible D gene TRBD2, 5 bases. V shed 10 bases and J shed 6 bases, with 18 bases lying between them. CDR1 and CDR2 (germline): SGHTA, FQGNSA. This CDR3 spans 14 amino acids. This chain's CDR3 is CATRPYSDPGELFF. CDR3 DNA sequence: TGTGCCACCAGACCATATAGCGACCCCGGGGAGCTGTTTTTT.

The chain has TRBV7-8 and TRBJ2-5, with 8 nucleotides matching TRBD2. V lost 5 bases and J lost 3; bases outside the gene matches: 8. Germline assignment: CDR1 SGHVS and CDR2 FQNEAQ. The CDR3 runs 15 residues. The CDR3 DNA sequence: TGTGCCAGCAGCCGGGGGGCGGGAGGTAAAGAGACCCAGTACTTC. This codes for CASSRGAGGKETQYF. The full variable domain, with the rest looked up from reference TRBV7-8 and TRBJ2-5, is GAGVSQSPRYKVAKRGQDVALRCDPISGHVSLFWYQQALGQGPEFLTYFQNEAQLDKSGLPSDRFFAERPEGSVSTLKIQRTQQEDSAVYLCASSRGAGGKETQYFGPGTRLLVL.

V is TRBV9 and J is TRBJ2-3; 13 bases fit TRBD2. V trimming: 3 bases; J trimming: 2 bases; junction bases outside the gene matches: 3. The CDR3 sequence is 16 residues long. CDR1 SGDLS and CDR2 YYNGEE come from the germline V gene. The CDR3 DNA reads TGTGCCAGCAGCGCACTAGCGGGAGGGTTCACAGATACGCAGTATTTT. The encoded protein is CASSALAGGFTDTQYF.

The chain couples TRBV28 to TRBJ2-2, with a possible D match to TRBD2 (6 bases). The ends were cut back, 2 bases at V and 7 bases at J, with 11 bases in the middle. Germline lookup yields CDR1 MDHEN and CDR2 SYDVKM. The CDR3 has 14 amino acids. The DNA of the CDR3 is TGTGCCAGCAGTTTAGGGGGGACTGGCGGGGAGCTGTTTTTT. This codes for CASSLGGTGGELFF. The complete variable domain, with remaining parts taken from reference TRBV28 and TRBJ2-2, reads DVKVTQSSRYLVKRTGEKVFLECVQDMDHENMFWYRQDPGLGLRLIYFSYDVKMKEKGDIPEGYSVSREKKERFSLILESASTNQTSMYLCASSLGGTGGELFFGEGSRLTVL.

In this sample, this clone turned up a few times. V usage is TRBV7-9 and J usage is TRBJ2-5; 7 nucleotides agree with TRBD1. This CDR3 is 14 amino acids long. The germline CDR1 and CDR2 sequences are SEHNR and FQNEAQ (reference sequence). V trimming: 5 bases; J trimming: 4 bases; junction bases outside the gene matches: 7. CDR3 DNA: TGTGCCAGCAGCCGTCAACAGGGGCTAGAGACCCAGTACTTC. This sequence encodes CASSRQQGLETQYF. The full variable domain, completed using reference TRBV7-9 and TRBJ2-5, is DTGVSQNPRHKITKRGQNVTFRCDPISEHNRLYWYRQTLGQGPEFLTYFQNEAQLEKSRLLSDRFSAERPKGSFSTLEIQRTEQGDSAMYLCASSRQQGLETQYFGPGTRLLVL.

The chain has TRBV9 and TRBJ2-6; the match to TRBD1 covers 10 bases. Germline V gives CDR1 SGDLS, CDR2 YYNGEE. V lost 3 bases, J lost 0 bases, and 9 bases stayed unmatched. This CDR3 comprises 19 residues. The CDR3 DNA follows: TGTGCCAGCAGCGCCCAGGTGGGGGACAGGGGCTCTGGGGCCAACGTCCTGACTTTC. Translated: CASSAQVGDRGSGANVLTF.

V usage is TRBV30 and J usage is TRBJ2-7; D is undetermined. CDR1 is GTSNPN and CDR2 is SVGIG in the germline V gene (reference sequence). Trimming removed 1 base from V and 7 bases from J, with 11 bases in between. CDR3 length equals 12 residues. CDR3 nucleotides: TGTGCCTGGAGTGAAGTAGTGGGGGAGCAGTACTTC. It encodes CAWSEVVGEQYF.

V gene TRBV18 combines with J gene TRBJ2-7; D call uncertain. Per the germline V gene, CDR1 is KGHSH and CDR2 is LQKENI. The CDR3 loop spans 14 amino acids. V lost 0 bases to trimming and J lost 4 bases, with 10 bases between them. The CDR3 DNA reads TGTGCCAGCTCACCACCGTCAGCGATTTACGAGCAGTACTTC. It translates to CASSPPSAIYEQYF.

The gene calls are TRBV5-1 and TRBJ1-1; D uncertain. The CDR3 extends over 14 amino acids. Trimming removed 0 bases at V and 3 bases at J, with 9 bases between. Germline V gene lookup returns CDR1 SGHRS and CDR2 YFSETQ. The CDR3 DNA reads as TGCGCCAGCAGCTTGGGTGGCGGGGACACTGAAGCTTTCTTT. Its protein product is CASSLGGGDTEAFF.

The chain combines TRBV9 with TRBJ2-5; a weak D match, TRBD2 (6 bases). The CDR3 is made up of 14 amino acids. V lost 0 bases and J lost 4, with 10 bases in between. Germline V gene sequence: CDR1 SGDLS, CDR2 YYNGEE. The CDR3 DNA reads TGTGCCAGCAGCGTAGCGGGGGAGCGAGAGACCCAGTACTTC. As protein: CASSVAGERETQYF.

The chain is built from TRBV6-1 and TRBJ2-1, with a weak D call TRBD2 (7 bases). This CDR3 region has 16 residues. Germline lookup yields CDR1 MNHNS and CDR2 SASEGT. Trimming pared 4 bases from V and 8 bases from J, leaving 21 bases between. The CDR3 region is CASSGLGGRAFDEQFF. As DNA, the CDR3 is TGTGCCAGCAGTGGACTAGGGGGGAGGGCCTTCGATGAGCAGTTCTTC.

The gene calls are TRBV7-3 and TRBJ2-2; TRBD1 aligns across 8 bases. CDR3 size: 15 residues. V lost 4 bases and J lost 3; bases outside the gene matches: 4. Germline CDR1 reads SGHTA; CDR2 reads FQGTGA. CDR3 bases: TGTGCCAGCAGCTCCGACAGGGGTTACACCGGGGAGCTGTTTTTT. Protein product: CASSSDRGYTGELFF. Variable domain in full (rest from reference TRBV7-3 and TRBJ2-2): GAGVSQTPSNKVTEKGKYVELRCDPISGHTALYWYRQSLGQGPEFLIYFQGTGAADDSGLPNDRFFAVRPEGSVSTLKIQRTERGDSAVYLCASSSDRGYTGELFFGEGSRLTVL.